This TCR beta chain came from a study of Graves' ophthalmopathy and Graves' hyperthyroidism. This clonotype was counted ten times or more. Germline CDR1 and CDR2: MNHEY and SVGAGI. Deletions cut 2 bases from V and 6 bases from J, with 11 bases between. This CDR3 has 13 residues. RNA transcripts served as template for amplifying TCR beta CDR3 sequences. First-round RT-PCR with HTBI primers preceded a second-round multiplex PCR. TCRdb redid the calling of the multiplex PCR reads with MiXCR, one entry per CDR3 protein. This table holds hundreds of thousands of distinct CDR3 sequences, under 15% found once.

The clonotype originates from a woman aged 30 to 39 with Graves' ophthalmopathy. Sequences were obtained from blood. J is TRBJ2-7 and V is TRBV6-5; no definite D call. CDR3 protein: CASSYVGVGEQYF. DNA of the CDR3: TGTGCCAGCAGTTACGTTGGGGTAGGCGAGCAGTACTTC.